A single sample is the source of the 27 T cell receptor beta chains below, sequenced in a study of CXCR3-negative and CXCR3-positive naive CD8 T cells. Whole-study findings and limits: CXCR3-negative naive cells had less hydrophobic TRB CDR3s than did CXCR3-positive naive cells.

Antigens for these TCRs are unknown. The TRB libraries of cDNA were built by UMI-labeled 5' RACE. From the 5' RACE reads, TCRdb lists one entry per CDR3 protein and no DNA. The data include about 130,000 distinct CDR3 sequences; the top ten clones carry around 0.54%. The specimen sequenced was naive CXCR3+ CD8+ T cells from blood. The subset denotes: CD45RO-CCR7+CD27+CD95- naive CD8+ T cells expressing CXCR3 (TNR3+). The receptor set was obtained from a human donor in good health. Some clones in this sample may be carry-over from other donors' samples.

This chain uses TRBV11-1 with TRBJ1-1; absent DNA, TCRdb's TRBD1 call cannot be checked. Germline CDR1 SGHAT, CDR2 FQDESV (reference sequence). The CDR3 spans 17 residues. CDR3: CASSLAFPVRGRTEAFF. The full variable domain, in which reference TRBV11-1 and TRBJ1-1 provide the parts outside the CDR3, is EAEVAQSPRYKITEKSQAVAFWCDPISGHATLYWYRQILGQGPELLVQFQDESVVDDSQLPKDRFSAERLKGVDSTLKIQPAELGDSAMYLCASSLAFPVRGRTEAFFGQGTRLTVV.

V is TRBV3-1 and J is TRBJ1-2; TCRdb's D call, TRBD1, is unchecked because there is no DNA. The length of the CDR3 is 14 residues. Germline-derived CDR1 and CDR2 are LGHDT and YNNKEL (reference sequence). This chain's CDR3 is CASSQDGGYYGYTF.

V usage is TRBV29-1 and J usage is TRBJ2-2. The CDR3 has 12 residues. In germline, CDR1 is SQVTM, CDR2 ANQGSEA. The CDR3: CSVERVTGELFF.

This chain connects TRBV5-1 to TRBJ1-2; the TRBD1 assignment by TCRdb is unverifiable without DNA. Per germline, CDR1 SGHRS and CDR2 YFSETQ. This CDR3 comprises 15 residues. The CDR3 here is CASSLDTGLLDGYTF.

This sequence joins TRBV5-1 and TRBJ1-1. This CDR3 comprises 13 residues. The germline V gene encodes CDR1 SGHRS and CDR2 YFSETQ. CDR3 region: CASSPLGFAEAFF.

The genes are TRBV20-1 and TRBJ1-1; TCRdb picks TRBD1, but there is no DNA to check that call. The length of the CDR3 is 15 residues. The V gene's germline CDR1 is DFQATT and CDR2 SNEGSKA (reference sequence). The CDR3 spells CSASPRQGSFTEAFF.

The V call is TRBV14, the J call TRBJ2-1; TCRdb calls TRBD2, which cannot be checked without DNA. This CDR3 is built from 16 residues. Looked up from germline, CDR1 is SGHDN and CDR2 is FVKESK. The CDR3 reads CASSQDLLAGVDEQFF.

The chain links TRBV7-9 to TRBJ2-7; TCRdb indicates TRBD2, and absent DNA this call remains unverified. This CDR3 region has 15 residues. Germline V gene lookup returns CDR1 SEHNR and CDR2 FQNEAQ (reference sequence). The CDR3: CASSPPGDSTYEQYF.

The rearrangement links TRBV27 to TRBJ2-5; without DNA, the TCRdb call of TRBD1 cannot be checked. Per the germline V gene, CDR1 is MNHEY and CDR2 is SMNVEV (reference sequence). This CDR3 has 16 residues. The CDR3 here is CASSLAGTGVVETQYF.

The CDR3: CASTDQGYEQYF. The rearrangement links TRBV10-2 to TRBJ2-7; TCRdb's D gene call, TRBD1, goes unchecked for lack of DNA. The CDR3 is 12 residues long. Per the germline V gene, CDR1 is WSHSY and CDR2 is SAAADI.

The V gene is TRBV4-1, the J gene TRBJ2-7; TCRdb's D call, TRBD2, is unchecked because there is no DNA. CDR1 and CDR2 (germline): MGHRA, YSYEKL. The CDR3 is 16 residues long. This chain's CDR3 is CASSQVPLAGGYEQYF.

The V and J genes are TRBV9 and TRBJ2-1. Germline CDR1 is SGDLS and CDR2 is YYNGEE. There are 16 residues in the CDR3. CDR3 residues: CASSVGKGSSYNEQFF.

The chain links TRBV13 to TRBJ2-7. CDR1 is PRHDT, CDR2 FYEKMQ, per germline (reference sequence). The CDR3 length is 13 residues. CDR3 sequence reads: CASSSRESYEQYF. The complete variable domain, with remaining parts taken from reference TRBV13 and TRBJ2-7, reads AAGVIQSPRHLIKEKRETATLKCYPIPRHDTVYWYQQGPGQDPQFLISFYEKMQSDKGSIPDRFSAQQFSDYHSELNMSSLELGDSALYFCASSSRESYEQYFGPGTRLTVT.

The chain is built from TRBV4-1 and TRBJ1-1; TCRdb's D call, TRBD1, is unchecked because there is no DNA. The V gene's germline CDR1 is MGHRA and CDR2 YSYEKL. CDR3 size: 13 residues. The CDR3 loop reads CASSLREGEEAFF.

This chain connects TRBV7-9 to TRBJ1-1; without DNA, the TCRdb call of TRBD1 cannot be checked. Germline V gene sequence: CDR1 SEHNR, CDR2 FQNEAQ (reference sequence). The CDR3 covers 13 residues. The chain's CDR3 is CASSLETGSEAFF.

The chain couples TRBV29-1 to TRBJ1-2; TCRdb lists TRBD1, though no DNA is available to test this call. The CDR3 covers 11 residues. Germline CDR1 SQVTM, CDR2 ANQGSEA. CDR3 sequence: CSVPGTAGYTF.

This rearrangement joins TRBV9 to TRBJ2-1; without DNA, the TCRdb call of TRBD2 cannot be checked. There are 15 residues in the CDR3. From germline, CDR1 is SGDLS and CDR2 YYNGEE. This CDR3 is CASSVGGGPANEQFF.

This chain uses TRBV29-1 with TRBJ2-7; the D call from TCRdb, TRBD1, cannot be confirmed without DNA. This CDR3 comprises 12 residues. Per germline, CDR1 SQVTM and CDR2 ANQGSEA. The CDR3 sequence: CSAFRRGAEQYF.

The chain links TRBV29-1 to TRBJ2-7; without DNA, the TCRdb call of TRBD1 cannot be checked. The CDR3 spans 13 residues. Germline V gene lookup returns CDR1 SQVTM and CDR2 ANQGSEA. The CDR3 sequence: CSVEIGEGGEQYF.

The chain joins TRBV6-5 to TRBJ1-6. Germline lookup yields CDR1 MNHEY and CDR2 SVGAGI. The CDR3 contains 16 residues. The CDR3 sequence is CASSPGSPGDNSPLHF.

The chain couples TRBV19 to TRBJ1-1. Germline V gives CDR1 LNHDA, CDR2 SQIVND (reference sequence). The CDR3 covers 12 residues. This chain's CDR3 is CASTKGTAEAFF. Based on the CDR3 plus reference TRBV19 and TRBJ1-1, the full variable domain is DGGITQSPKYLFRKEGQNVTLSCEQNLNHDAMYWYRQDPGQGLRLIYYSQIVNDFQKGDIAEGYSVSREKKESFPLTVTSAQKNPTAFYLCASTKGTAEAFFGQGTRLTVV.

V and J are TRBV7-2 and TRBJ1-2. The CDR3 sequence is 15 residues long. Germline lookup yields CDR1 SGHTA and CDR2 FQGNSA. CDR3 residues: CASSFPPGLPYGYTF.

The chain combines TRBV29-1 with TRBJ2-1; TCRdb indicates TRBD1, and absent DNA this call remains unverified. The CDR3 sequence is 14 residues long. Looked up from germline, CDR1 is SQVTM and CDR2 is ANQGSEA. The CDR3 loop reads CSVEPDSLGNEQFF.

This rearrangement joins TRBV20-1 to TRBJ2-4; TCRdb's D call, TRBD1, is unchecked because there is no DNA. CDR3 length: 17 residues. Germline CDR1 is DFQATT and CDR2 is SNEGSKA (reference sequence). CDR3 region: CSATQGDVTLAKNIQYF.

The rearrangement joins TRBV7-9 to TRBJ2-7. The germline V gene encodes CDR1 SEHNR and CDR2 FQNEAQ (reference sequence). CDR3 size: 13 residues. CDR3 sequence reads: CASSFALADEQYF.

The chain recombines TRBV7-9 with TRBJ2-1; the D gene TCRdb calls, TRBD2, cannot be checked with no DNA. CDR3 size: 18 residues. Germline loops: CDR1 SEHNR, CDR2 FQNEAQ (reference sequence). This chain's CDR3 is CASSRTSGGPSSYNEQFF.

V gene TRBV3-2 combines with J gene TRBJ2-5; TCRdb selects TRBD2, and the lack of DNA leaves this call unchecked. TRBV3-2 is labeled a pseudogene. The CDR3 is 16 residues long. The CDR3 here is CASSQIRREGQETQYF.